The 18 T cell receptor beta chains listed next were all sequenced from one sample in a study of human T cells and chemical hapten exposure (dated by TCRdb to about 2021). Library construction relied on RACE. The sequencing machine was a NextSeq 500. The public reads were reanalyzed by TCRdb: fastp trimming at Q25, MiXCR alignment, in-frame beta chains only. Identical CDR3 protein sequences are pooled into one entry, listed with their most common genes and DNA. For this sample the table gives around 350,000 distinct CDR3 sequences, of which 5.5% were detected only once. Together, the top ten hold around 8.6% of the sample. In light of the paper, this sample's time point label describes: pre-sensitization, week 0. The treatment or condition tag for this specimen amounts to: therapeutic diphenylcyclopropenone sensitization with weekly scalp DPC. The sample here was whole blood, taken in connection with sensitization to the hapten diphenylcyclopropenone (DPC). These receptor sequences come from a woman between 18 and 30 years old with alopecia areata. Some clones in this sample may be carry-over from other donors' samples.

The sample holds many counts of this clonotype. Because the CDR3's place on the DNA is in doubt, the DNA is left out and the CDR3 is given as listed by TCRdb. V usage is TRBV27 and J usage is TRBJ2-7; the table's TRBD1 call for D was not verified on the DNA. The CDR3 is 14 residues long, ends included. Germline CDR1 and CDR2: MNHEY and SMNVEV (reference sequence). The CDR3 sequence is CASSSSRLGLEQYF.

This clonotype has more than one count but fewer than ten. Here the CDR3 reads CATKETGATEAFF. The CDR3 coding sequence is TGTGCCACCAAAGAAACAGGGGCCACTGAAGCTTTCTTT. The chain carries TRBV27 and TRBJ1-1, with 7 positions matching TRBD1. Per germline, CDR1 MNHEY and CDR2 SMNVEV (reference sequence). Trimming removed 10 bases from V and 4 bases from J; junction bases left unmatched: 9. The CDR3 has 13 residues.

This clonotype was observed a few times. This chain links TRBV12-3 or TRBV12-4 with TRBJ2-3; TRBD2 matches 12 bases. This CDR3 is built from 16 residues. Trimming cost V 4 bases and J 4 bases; bases outside gene matches: 6. The chain's CDR3 is CASSSSGTSGPDTQYF. Written as DNA, the CDR3 is TGTGCCAGCAGTTCCTCCGGGACTAGCGGGCCAGATACGCAGTATTTT.

At least ten counts were recorded for this clonotype. The chain recombines TRBV28 with TRBJ1-6, with TRBD1 matching 7 bases. The V gene's germline CDR1 is MDHEN and CDR2 SYDVKM. Losses at the gene ends were 11 bases for V and 7 bases for J; bases not matched to a gene: 8. This CDR3 is built from 13 residues. The CDR3 nucleotides are TGTGCCTACAGGGGCACTGGGAATTCACCCCTCCACTTT. Protein product: CAYRGTGNSPLHF.

This clonotype has ten or more counts. J is TRBJ1-2 and V is TRBV29-1; the D gene is possibly TRBD1 (6 bases). Per the germline V gene, CDR1 is SQVTM and CDR2 is ANQGSEA. The CDR3 runs 14 residues. Trimming shortened V by 6 bases and J by 6 bases, and 20 bases separated the two germline ends. In nucleotides, the CDR3 is TGCAGCGTCCCCGACAGGTCCCAAGGGCATGGCTACACCTTC. Its protein is CSVPDRSQGHGYTF.

This clonotype was counted between two and nine times. This sequence joins TRBV23-1 and TRBJ2-1; D call uncertain. Being an ORF, TRBV23-1 has a function that is uncertain. The V gene lost 9 bases and the J gene lost 6 bases, with 12 bases spanning the gap. The CDR3 runs to 12 residues. The CDR3 region has the DNA TGCGCCAGTCCCCGAGAACTCAATGAGCAGTTCTTC. It is translated as CASPRELNEQFF.

There are many counts of this clonotype. The gene calls are TRBV6-2 or TRBV6-3 and TRBJ1-4; possibly TRBD1 for D (5 bases). This CDR3 spans 12 amino acids. CDR1 and CDR2 from the germline V gene are MNHEY and SVGEGT. V lost 6 bases, J lost 5 bases, and 7 bases lay in between. Written as DNA, the CDR3 is TGTGCCAGCAGCCGACAGAATGAAAAACTGTTTTTT. This codes for CASSRQNEKLFF.

With respect to this clonotype: A much larger clone lies a single base off, so this may be a read error. J is TRBJ2-5 and V is TRBV18; no reliable D call. Trimming left V 3 bases short and J 1 base short, with 12 bases between. Germline CDR1 and CDR2: KGHSH and LQKENI. The CDR3 runs 15 residues. CDR3 in amino acids: CASSPLQVSQETQYF. In DNA, the CDR3 is TGTGCCAGCTCACCTCTGCAGGTTTCCCAAGAGACCCAGTACTTC.

This clonotype was detected ten times or more. A much larger clone lies one base from this, so it may be a read error. This chain connects TRBV6-2 or TRBV6-3 to TRBJ2-7, with D possibly TRBD2 on 7 matching bases. The CDR3 has 13 residues. V shed 5 bases and J shed 0 bases, with 8 bases lying between them. Per germline, CDR1 MNHEY and CDR2 SVGEGT. The CDR3 here is CASSAGASYEQYF. The CDR3 bases are TGTGCCAGCAGTGCGGGGGCCTCCTACGAGCAGTACTTC.

The V call is TRBV14, the J call TRBJ2-3, with 7 positions matching TRBD1. The CDR3 length is 15 residues. Germline V gives CDR1 SGHDN, CDR2 FVKESK. V trimming: 1 base; J trimming: 4 bases; junction bases outside the gene matches: 5. In DNA, the CDR3 is TGTGCCAGCAGCCAAGCAAGGGGGCCCCCAGATACGCAGTATTTT. It translates to CASSQARGPPDTQYF.

The chain employs TRBV18 and TRBJ1-5; tentatively, D is TRBD1 (6 bases). Germline V gives CDR1 KGHSH, CDR2 LQKENI. This CDR3 region has 18 residues. V gave up 3 bases and J gave up 3 bases, with 21 bases separating them. CDR3 nucleotide sequence: TGTGCCAGCTCACCCGTAGCATACAGGGATTATTACAATCAGCCCCAGCATTTT. Its translation is CASSPVAYRDYYNQPQHF.

This clonotype showed up many times. The V call is TRBV24-1, the J call TRBJ2-2; D is undetermined. Germline V gene data show CDR1 as KGHDR and CDR2 as SFDVKD. The V gene lost 4 bases and the J gene lost 6 bases, with 11 bases spanning the gap. CDR3 length: 14 residues. The CDR3 loop is CATSDPLGAGELFF. DNA of the CDR3: TGTGCCACCAGTGACCCTCTTGGAGCCGGGGAGCTGTTTTTT.

V and J are TRBV11-2 and TRBJ1-6; the D gene is possibly TRBD1 (5 bases). Germline CDR1 SGHAT, CDR2 FQNNGV. With 1 base removed from V and 8 bases from J, the gap between germline ends came to 12 bases. CDR3 size: 15 residues. CDR3: CASSLAPGIYSPLHF. CDR3 nucleotides: TGTGCCAGCAGCTTAGCCCCAGGGATCTATTCACCCCTCCACTTT. Full variable domain (rest looked up from reference TRBV11-2 and TRBJ1-6): EAGVAQSPRYKIIEKRQSVAFWCNPISGHATLYWYQQILGQGPKLLIQFQNNGVVDDSQLPKDRFSAERLKGVDSTLKIQPAKLEDSAVYLCASSLAPGIYSPLHFGNGTRLTVT.

This clonotype was seen at least ten times. The V gene is TRBV13, the J gene TRBJ2-7, with D possibly matching TRBD1 (6 bases). CDR3 length equals 15 residues. Trimming shortened V by 5 bases and J by 3 bases, and 17 bases separated the two germline ends. CDR1 is PRHDT and CDR2 is FYEKMQ in the germline V gene (reference sequence). CDR3: CASSPIGTRGYEQYF. The CDR3 nucleotides read TGTGCCAGCAGCCCCATCGGGACAAGAGGCTACGAGCAGTACTTC.

This clonotype was seen many times. This sequence joins TRBV20-1 and TRBJ2-3; possible D gene TRBD1, 6 bases. V shed 3 bases and J shed 2 bases, with 18 bases lying between them. CDR1 is DFQATT, CDR2 SNEGSKA, per germline (reference sequence). The CDR3 spans 16 residues. Here the CDR3 reads CSASTYRATNTDTQYF. The CDR3 nucleotides are TGCAGTGCTAGTACTTACAGGGCTACCAACACAGATACGCAGTATTTT.

This clonotype occurred many times. This chain joins TRBV3-1 and TRBJ2-6, with D tentatively TRBD2 (6 bases). V lost 6 bases and J 2 bases, leaving 11 bases between the germline ends. Germline CDR1 and CDR2: LGHDT and YNNKEL (reference sequence). This CDR3 is 15 amino acids long. CDR3 coding DNA: TGTGCCAGCAGTCGAGGGGAGGCTGGGGCCAACGTCCTGACTTTC. Translating it yields CASSRGEAGANVLTF.

In this sample, this clonotype turned up a few times. The chain couples TRBV7-8 to TRBJ2-3; TRBD2 is a possible D gene (7 bases). V was trimmed by 6 bases and J by 2 bases, leaving 27 bases between them. CDR1 SGHVS and CDR2 FQNEAQ come from the germline V gene. The CDR3 is 19 residues long. In nucleotides, the CDR3 is TGTGCCAGCAGTCGGTCGACGGGCGGGGGCCCCCGGTACACAGATACGCAGTATTTT. Translation gives CASSRSTGGGPRYTDTQYF.

This clonotype was counted at least ten times. V is TRBV7-2 and J is TRBJ2-3; D possibly uses TRBD1 or TRBD2 (7 bases each). Germline V gives CDR1 SGHTA, CDR2 FQGNSA. This CDR3 contains 15 residues. The V end was cut by 7 bases, the J end by 0 bases, with 14 bases between. CDR3 nucleotides: TGTGCCAGCACAGGGGGGGGGCTTAGCACAGATACGCAGTATTTT. Its protein is CASTGGGLSTDTQYF.